This entry concerns a single TCR beta chain. The sample originates from a study of blood T cell repertoires in COVID-19. This table comes from immunoSEQ multiplex PCR, and its TCRdb copy is limited to in-frame clones, with some not included. This table holds 250,000 to 350,000 clones, under 85% found once. Seattle enrolled patients during active infection and tracked them longitudinally. From germline, CDR1 is MNHEY and CDR2 SVGAGI. V was pared by 6 bases and J by 8 bases, with 2 bases of the junction left unmatched. The CDR3 spans 12 residues. This sequence originates from a human donor with COVID-19, enrolled during active disease. The donor label of this sample is uncertain. Sequencing input: peripheral blood. This sequence joins TRBV6-5 and TRBJ1-1, with 11 bases fitting TRBD1. The CDR3 sequence is CASRWTGGEAFF. The CDR3 DNA follows: TGTGCCAGCAGGTGGACAGGGGGCGAAGCTTTCTTT.